Listed below are T cell receptor beta chains from one sample, sequenced in a study of low-dose radiotherapy and immunotherapy resistance in tumors. TCRdb reanalysed the reads using MiXCR and keeps one entry per CDR3 protein. Among more than 70,000 distinct CDR3 sequences listed, 20% to 25% were seen once. The sequencing here drew on PBMCs, taken after low-dose radiotherapy plus immunotherapy. The origin of the receptors is a female donor with ovarian cancer. Both conserved end residues are part of each CDR3. Fields, in order: clone size, J gene, V gene, D gene, CDR3 protein, CDR3 DNA. D genes are given only for firm matches. Where a row states a size, it is once, few, many or the class of an expanded clone; other rows omit it.

many | TRBJ2-1 | TRBV20-1 | . | CSAPGLRGLSEQFF | TGCAGTGCCCCCGGCCTCCGGGGATTATCTGAGCAGTTCTTC
many | TRBJ2-3 | TRBV7-2 | . | CASSLEVVATGTDTQYF | TGTGCCAGCAGCTTAGAGGTGGTAGCGACCGGCACAGATACGCAGTATTTT
many | TRBJ2-3 | TRBV28 | TRBD2 | CASSFPRGGPSSDTQYF | TGTGCCAGCAGTTTTCCGCGGGGGGGCCCCTCTTCAGATACGCAGTATTTT
many | TRBJ1-5 | TRBV15 | . | CATSNGHEGNQPQHF | TGTGCCACCAGCAATGGACACGAGGGCAATCAGCCCCAGCATTTT
many | TRBJ1-2 | TRBV28 | TRBD1 | CATVTGGALNYTF | TGTGCCACCGTAACAGGGGGCGCCTTAAACTACACCTTC
few | TRBJ2-4 | TRBV20-1 | . | CSAPKDGGNIQYF | TGCAGTGCCCCAAAGGACGGCGGAAACATTCAGTACTTC
. | TRBJ2-7 | TRBV5-1 | . | CASSLPDNPYEQYF | TGCGCCAGCAGCCTACCGGACAACCCCTACGAGCAGTACTTC
many | TRBJ1-1 | TRBV10-3 | . | CAIRPRPGQATEAFF | TGTGCCATCCGCCCGAGACCTGGCCAGGCCACTGAAGCTTTCTTT
many | TRBJ2-2 | TRBV19 | TRBD1 | CASSIAGTASANTGELFF | TGTGCCAGTAGTATAGCAGGGACAGCCTCAGCGAACACCGGGGAGCTGTTTTTT
many | TRBJ1-5 | TRBV19 | TRBD1 | CASSISAGQNSAMRF | TGTGCCAGTAGTATAAGCGCGGGACAGAATAGCGCAATGCGTTTT
many | TRBJ2-7 | TRBV6-2/TRBV6-3 | . | CASSYRRNYEQYF | TGTGCCAGCAGTTACAGGCGGAATTACGAGCAGTACTTC
many | TRBJ2-1 | TRBV2 | . | CASTSDNEQFF | TGTGCCAGCACTTCAGACAATGAGCAGTTCTTC
many | TRBJ1-6 | TRBV6-2/TRBV6-3 | . | CASSYPAAPSPLHF | TGTGCCAGCAGTTATCCGGCGGCACCGTCACCCCTCCACTTT
. | TRBJ2-7 | TRBV27 | TRBD2 | CASRGRRLAYGEQYF | TGTGCCAGCAGGGGGAGGCGACTAGCTTATGGCGAGCAGTACTTC
many | TRBJ2-5 | TRBV18 | . | CASSPRPETQYF | TGTGCCAGCTCACCACGTCCCGAGACCCAGTACTTC
many | TRBJ2-7 | TRBV6-2/TRBV6-3 | TRBD1 | CASSTAISRQGTGEQYF | TGTGCCAGCAGCACTGCAATCTCTCGACAGGGGACGGGGGAGCAGTACTTC
many | TRBJ2-7 | TRBV15 | TRBD1 | CATSRDPGTGGYEQYF | TGTGCCACCAGCAGAGATCCCGGGACAGGGGGTTACGAGCAGTACTTC